This TCR beta chain was obtained from a study of T-cell memory formation after mild COVID-19. Regarding this clonotype: Antigen: not known.

Germline V lookup: CDR1 LGHDT, CDR2 YNNKEL (reference sequence). V gave up 0 bases and J gave up 6 bases; unmatched junction bases: 4. The CDR3 covers 15 residues. Findings of the study overall: Pre-infection memory showed some responding clones, and this suggested that cross-reactive memory joined. Still unconfirmed is whether the second-wave clones peaking on day 37 recognized SARS-CoV-2.

In TCRdb, the 5' RACE reads were re-called with MiXCR into one record per CDR3 protein. The table includes over 400,000 distinct CDR3 sequences, around 22% detected once. The TCR sequence derives from an adult woman who had mild COVID-19 (a few samples of this study predate the infection). Cell type and time point are not known. Sequences were obtained from PBMCs or a T cell subset sorted from them (not recorded which). The rearrangement links TRBV3-1 to TRBJ2-3, with 9 bases aligning to TRBD2. The CDR3 bases are TGTGCCAGCAGCCAAGATACGCTAGCGGGGGATACGCAGTATTTT. As protein: CASSQDTLAGDTQYF.